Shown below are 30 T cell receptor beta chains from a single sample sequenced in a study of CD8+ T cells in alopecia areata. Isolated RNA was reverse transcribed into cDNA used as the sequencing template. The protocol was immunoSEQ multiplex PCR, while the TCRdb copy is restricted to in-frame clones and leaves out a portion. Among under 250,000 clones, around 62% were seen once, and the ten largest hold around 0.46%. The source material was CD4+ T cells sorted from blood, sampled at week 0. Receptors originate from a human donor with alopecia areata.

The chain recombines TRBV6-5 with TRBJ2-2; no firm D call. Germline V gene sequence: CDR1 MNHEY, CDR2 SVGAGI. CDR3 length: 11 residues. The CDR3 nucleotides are TGTGCAGCAGCGAACACCGGGGAGCTGTTTTTT. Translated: CAAANTGELFF.

This chain's CDR3 is CSVVTDLNQPQHF. CDR3 in DNA: TGCAGCGTTGTAACAGACCTCAATCAGCCCCAGCATTTT. The chain carries TRBV29-1 and TRBJ1-5; D unresolved. This CDR3 is built from 13 residues. Germline lookup yields CDR1 SQVTM and CDR2 ANQGSEA. The V gene lost 4 bases and the J gene lost 3 bases, with 10 bases spanning the gap.

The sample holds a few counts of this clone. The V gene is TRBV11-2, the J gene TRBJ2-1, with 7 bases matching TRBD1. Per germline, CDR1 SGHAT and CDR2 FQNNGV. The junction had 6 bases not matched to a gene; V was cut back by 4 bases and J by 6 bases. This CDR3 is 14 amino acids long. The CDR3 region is CASSSNRGGNEQFF. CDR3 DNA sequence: TGTGCCAGCAGCTCTAACAGGGGTGGCAATGAGCAGTTCTTC. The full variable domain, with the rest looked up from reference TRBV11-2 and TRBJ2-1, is EAGVAQSPRYKIIEKRQSVAFWCNPISGHATLYWYQQILGQGPKLLIQFQNNGVVDDSQLPKDRFSAERLKGVDSTLKIQPAKLEDSAVYLCASSSNRGGNEQFFGPGTRLTVL.

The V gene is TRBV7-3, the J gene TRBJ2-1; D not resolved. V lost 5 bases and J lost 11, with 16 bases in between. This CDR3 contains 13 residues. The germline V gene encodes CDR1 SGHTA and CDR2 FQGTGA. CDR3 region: CASSIDPARQQFF. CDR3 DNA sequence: TGTGCCAGCAGCATTGACCCGGCCAGGCAGCAGTTCTTC.

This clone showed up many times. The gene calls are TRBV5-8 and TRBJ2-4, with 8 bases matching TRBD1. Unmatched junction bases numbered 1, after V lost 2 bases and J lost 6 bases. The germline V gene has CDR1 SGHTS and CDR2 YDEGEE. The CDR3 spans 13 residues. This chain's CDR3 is CASSFDRGNIQYF. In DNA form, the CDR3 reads TGTGCCAGCAGCTTCGACAGGGGAAACATTCAGTACTTC.

The chain's CDR3 is CASSHDRGLSRYEQYF. The CDR3 DNA is TGTGCCAGCAGCCACGACAGGGGTCTTTCGCGCTACGAGCAGTACTTC. This rearrangement joins TRBV27 to TRBJ2-7, with 8 bases that match TRBD1. This CDR3 has 16 residues. The V gene's germline CDR1 is MNHEY and CDR2 SMNVEV (reference sequence). Losses at the gene ends were 6 bases for V and 3 bases for J; bases not matched to a gene: 13.

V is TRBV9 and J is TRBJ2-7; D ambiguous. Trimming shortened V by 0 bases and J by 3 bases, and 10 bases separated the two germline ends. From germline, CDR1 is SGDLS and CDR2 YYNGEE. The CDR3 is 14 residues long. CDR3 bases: TGTGCCAGCAGCGTAGCTTCCACCAACTACGAGCAGTACTTC. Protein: CASSVASTNYEQYF.

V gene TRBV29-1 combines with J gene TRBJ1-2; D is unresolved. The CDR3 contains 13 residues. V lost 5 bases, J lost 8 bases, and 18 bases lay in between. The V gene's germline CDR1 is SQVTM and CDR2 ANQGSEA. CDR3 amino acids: CSVWEAEGGGYTF. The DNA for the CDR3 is TGCAGCGTTTGGGAGGCGGAGGGCGGGGGCTACACCTTC.

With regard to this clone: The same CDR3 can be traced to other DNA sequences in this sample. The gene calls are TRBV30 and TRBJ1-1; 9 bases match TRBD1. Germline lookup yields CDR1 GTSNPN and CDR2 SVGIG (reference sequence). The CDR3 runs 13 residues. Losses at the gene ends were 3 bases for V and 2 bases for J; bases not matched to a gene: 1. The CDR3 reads CAWRGQGNTEAFF. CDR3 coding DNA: TGTGCCTGGAGGGGACAGGGTAACACTGAAGCTTTCTTT.

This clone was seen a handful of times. The CDR3 loop reads CASSHGRGFSNTEAFF. Written as DNA, the CDR3 is TGCGCCAGCAGTCACGGGCGGGGCTTCTCGAACACTGAAGCTTTCTTT. The chain joins TRBV23-1 to TRBJ1-1; weak D call: TRBD1 (5 bases). TRBV23-1 falls under the ORF class, with uncertain function. Trimming cost V 3 bases and J 1 base, with 15 bases left between them. The CDR3 runs to 16 residues.

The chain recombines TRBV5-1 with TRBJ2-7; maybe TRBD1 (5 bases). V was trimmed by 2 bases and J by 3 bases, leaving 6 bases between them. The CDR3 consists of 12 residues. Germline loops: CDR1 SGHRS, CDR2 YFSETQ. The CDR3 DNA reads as TGCGCCAGCAGCTTCACAGGCTACGAGCAGTACTTC. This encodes CASSFTGYEQYF.

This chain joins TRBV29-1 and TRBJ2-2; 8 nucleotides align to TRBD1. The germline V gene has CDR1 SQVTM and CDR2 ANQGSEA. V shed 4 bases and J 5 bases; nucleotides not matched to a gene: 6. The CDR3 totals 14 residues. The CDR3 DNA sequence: TGCAGCGTTGCAGGACAGGGAGGAACCGGGGAGCTGTTTTTT. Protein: CSVAGQGGTGELFF.

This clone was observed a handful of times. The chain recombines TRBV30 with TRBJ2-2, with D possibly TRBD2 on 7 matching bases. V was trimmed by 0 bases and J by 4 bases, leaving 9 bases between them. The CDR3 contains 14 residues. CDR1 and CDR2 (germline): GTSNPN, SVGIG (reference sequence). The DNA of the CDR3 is TGTGCCTGGAGTGTACGGGGGGCCACCGGGGAGCTGTTTTTT. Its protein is CAWSVRGATGELFF. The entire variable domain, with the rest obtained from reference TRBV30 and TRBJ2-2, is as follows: SQTIHQWPATLVQPVGSPLSLECTVEGTSNPNLYWYRQAAGRGLQLLFYSVGIGQISSEVPQNLSASRPQDRQFILSSKKLLLSDSGFYLCAWSVRGATGELFFGEGSRLTVL.

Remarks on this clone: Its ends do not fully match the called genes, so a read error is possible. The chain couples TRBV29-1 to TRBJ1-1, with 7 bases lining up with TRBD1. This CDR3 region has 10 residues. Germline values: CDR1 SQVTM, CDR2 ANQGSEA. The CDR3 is CSVDDREGSF. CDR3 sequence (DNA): TGCAGCGTTGACGACAGGGAGGGGTCATTT.

The CDR3 protein is CSVEGMGHTGELFF. In DNA form, the CDR3 reads TGCAGCGTTGAGGGGATGGGGCACACCGGGGAGCTGTTTTTT. J is TRBJ2-2 and V is TRBV29-1; possible D gene TRBD1, 5 bases. The CDR3 spans 14 residues. V lost 3 bases to trimming and J lost 3 bases, with 11 bases between them. The germline gives CDR1 SQVTM, CDR2 ANQGSEA.

Written as DNA, the CDR3 is TGCAGCGTTGCCCGACAGGGTGGTACAGATACGCAGTATTTT. Its protein is CSVARQGGTDTQYF. V gene TRBV29-1 combines with J gene TRBJ2-3; 7 nucleotides agree with TRBD1. This CDR3 has 14 residues. Germline lookup yields CDR1 SQVTM and CDR2 ANQGSEA. V dropped 4 bases and J dropped 3; count of bases not matched to a gene: 7.

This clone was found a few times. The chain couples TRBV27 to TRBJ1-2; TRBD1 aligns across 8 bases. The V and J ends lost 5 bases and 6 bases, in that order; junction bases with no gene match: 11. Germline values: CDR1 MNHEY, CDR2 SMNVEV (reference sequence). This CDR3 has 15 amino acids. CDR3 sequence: CASSPLGQGRHGYTF. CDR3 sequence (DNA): TGTGCCAGCAGTCCTTTAGGACAGGGCCGACATGGCTACACCTTC.

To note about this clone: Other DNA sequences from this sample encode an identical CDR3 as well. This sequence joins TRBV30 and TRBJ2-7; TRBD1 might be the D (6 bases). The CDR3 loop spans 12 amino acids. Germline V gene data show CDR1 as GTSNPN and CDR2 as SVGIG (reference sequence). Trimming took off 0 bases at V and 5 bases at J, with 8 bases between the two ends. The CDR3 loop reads CAWSVQGNEQYF. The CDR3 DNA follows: TGTGCCTGGAGTGTTCAGGGGAACGAGCAGTACTTC.

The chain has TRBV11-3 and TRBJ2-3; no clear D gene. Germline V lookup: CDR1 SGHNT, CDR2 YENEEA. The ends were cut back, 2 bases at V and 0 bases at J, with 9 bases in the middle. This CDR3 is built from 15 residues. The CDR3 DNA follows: TGTGCCAGCAGCTTATTCCCGATTAGCACAGATACGCAGTATTTT. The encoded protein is CASSLFPISTDTQYF.

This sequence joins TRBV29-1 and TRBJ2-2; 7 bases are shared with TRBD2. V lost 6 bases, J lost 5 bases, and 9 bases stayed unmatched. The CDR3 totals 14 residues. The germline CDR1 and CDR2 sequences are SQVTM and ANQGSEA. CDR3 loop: CSVKSRRETGELFF. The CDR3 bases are TGCAGCGTGAAATCAAGGCGGGAGACCGGGGAGCTGTTTTTT.

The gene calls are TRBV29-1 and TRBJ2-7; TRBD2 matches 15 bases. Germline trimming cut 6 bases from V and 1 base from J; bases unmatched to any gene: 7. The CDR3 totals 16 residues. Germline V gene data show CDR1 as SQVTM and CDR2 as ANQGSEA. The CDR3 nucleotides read TGCAGCGTCCACGGACTAGCGGGAGGGCCATCCTACGAGCAGTACTTC. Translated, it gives CSVHGLAGGPSYEQYF.

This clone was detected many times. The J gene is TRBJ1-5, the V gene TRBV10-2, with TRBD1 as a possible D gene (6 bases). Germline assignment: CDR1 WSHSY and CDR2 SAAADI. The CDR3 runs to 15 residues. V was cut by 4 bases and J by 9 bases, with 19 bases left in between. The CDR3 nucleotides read TGCGCCAGCAGTGTGCGAGGACAGCCGTATGCGCCCCAGCATTTT. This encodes CASSVRGQPYAPQHF.

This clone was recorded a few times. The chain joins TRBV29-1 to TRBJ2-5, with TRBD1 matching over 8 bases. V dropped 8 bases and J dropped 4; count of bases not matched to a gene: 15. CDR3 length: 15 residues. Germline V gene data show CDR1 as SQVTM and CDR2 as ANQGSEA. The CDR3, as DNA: TGCAGCTTAGGTCCGACAGGGGTAAAGGGAGAGACCCAGTACTTC. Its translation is CSLGPTGVKGETQYF.

The chain's CDR3 is CASSLSNLRTDTQYF. The CDR3 DNA follows: TGTGCCAGCAGCTTGTCTAACCTCCGCACAGATACGCAGTATTTT. This chain uses TRBV5-4 with TRBJ2-3; no reliable D call. Germline V gene data show CDR1 as SGHNT and CDR2 as YYREEE (reference sequence). V lost 1 base, J lost 1 base, and 10 bases lay in between. The CDR3 is 15 residues long. Together with reference TRBV5-4 and TRBJ2-3, the CDR3 gives the full variable domain: ETGVTQSPTHLIKTRGQQVTLRCSSQSGHNTVSWYQQALGQGPQFIFQYYREEENGRGNFPPRFSGLQFPNYSSELNVNALELDDSALYLCASSLSNLRTDTQYFGPGTRLTVL.

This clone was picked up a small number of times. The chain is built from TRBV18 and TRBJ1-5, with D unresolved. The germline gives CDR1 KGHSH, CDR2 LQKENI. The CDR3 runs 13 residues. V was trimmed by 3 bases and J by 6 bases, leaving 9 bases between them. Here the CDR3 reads CASSPSGSQPQHF. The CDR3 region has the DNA TGTGCCAGCTCACCGTCGGGGAGTCAGCCCCAGCATTTT.

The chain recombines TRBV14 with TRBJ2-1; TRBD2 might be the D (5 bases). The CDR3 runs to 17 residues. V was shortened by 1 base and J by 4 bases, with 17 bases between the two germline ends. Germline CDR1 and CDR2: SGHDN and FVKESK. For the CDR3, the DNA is TGTGCCAGCAGCCAAGTTTTGAGACGGGAAAAATACAATGAGCAGTTCTTC. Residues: CASSQVLRREKYNEQFF.

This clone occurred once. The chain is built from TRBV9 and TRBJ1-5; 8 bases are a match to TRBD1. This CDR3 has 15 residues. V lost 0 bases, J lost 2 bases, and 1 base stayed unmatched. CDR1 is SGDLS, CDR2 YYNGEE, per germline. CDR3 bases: TGTGCCAGCAGCGTAGGACAGGGGCGCAATCAGCCCCAGCATTTT. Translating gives CASSVGQGRNQPQHF.

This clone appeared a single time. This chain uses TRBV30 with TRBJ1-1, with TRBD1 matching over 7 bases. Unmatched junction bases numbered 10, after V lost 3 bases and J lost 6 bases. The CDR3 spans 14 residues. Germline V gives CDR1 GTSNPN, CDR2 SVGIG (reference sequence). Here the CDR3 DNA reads TGTGCCTGGAGAGGTACAGGGGAATGGGCTGAAGCTTTCTTT. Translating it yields CAWRGTGEWAEAFF.

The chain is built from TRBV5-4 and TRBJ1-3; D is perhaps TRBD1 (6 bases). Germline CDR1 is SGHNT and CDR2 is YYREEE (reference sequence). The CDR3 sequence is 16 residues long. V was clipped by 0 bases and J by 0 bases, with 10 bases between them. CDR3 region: CASSLEPDSSGNTIYF. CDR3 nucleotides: TGTGCCAGCAGCTTGGAGCCGGACAGCTCTGGAAACACCATATATTTT.

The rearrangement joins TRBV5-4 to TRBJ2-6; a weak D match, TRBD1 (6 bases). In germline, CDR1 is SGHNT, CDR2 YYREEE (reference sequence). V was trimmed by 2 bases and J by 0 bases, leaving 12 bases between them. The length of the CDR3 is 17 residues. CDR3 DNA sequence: TGTGCCAGCAGCTTTGGGGGCGTCAGCTCTGGGGCCAACGTCCTGACTTTC. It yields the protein CASSFGGVSSGANVLTF.